Below are 25 T cell receptor beta chains sequenced from a single sample in a study of PD-L1 blockade in urothelial cancer. Using immunoSEQ multiplex PCR, the repertoire was profiled, and TCRdb retains in-frame clones only, with some absent. The data contain approximately 100,000 clones, approximately 91% of them singletons. The sample here was PBMCs, taken around atezolizumab (anti-PD-L1) treatment. The source of these receptors is an elderly woman with urothelial cancer.

This clone came up a few times. Written as DNA, the CDR3 is TGTGCCAGCATCTATGGAGGGATGAACACTGAAGCTTTCTTT. Translation gives CASIYGGMNTEAFF. The rearrangement links TRBV7-9 to TRBJ1-1; the D is unclear. The germline V gene encodes CDR1 SEHNR and CDR2 FQNEAQ (reference sequence). Trimming removed 7 bases from V and 0 bases from J, with 12 bases in between. This CDR3 spans 14 amino acids.

V usage is TRBV19 and J usage is TRBJ2-5; D gene uncertain. The CDR3 is 15 amino acids. Deletions cut 2 bases from V and 0 bases from J, with 10 bases between. The germline V gene has CDR1 LNHDA and CDR2 SQIVND (reference sequence). The CDR3 here is CASSITHMYQETQYF. The CDR3, as DNA: TGTGCCAGTAGTATAACACATATGTACCAAGAGACCCAGTACTTC.

The chain carries TRBV27 and TRBJ1-5; D perhaps matches TRBD1 (6 bases). V was clipped by 4 bases and J by 0 bases, with 16 bases between them. The CDR3 covers 17 residues. Germline values: CDR1 MNHEY, CDR2 SMNVEV (reference sequence). The CDR3 nucleotides are TGTGCCAGCAGTTCTGACAGGTTTATGGTTAGCAATCAGCCCCAGCATTTT. Residues: CASSSDRFMVSNQPQHF.

The genes are TRBV5-1 and TRBJ2-5; TRBD2 matches at 9 bases. Germline V lookup: CDR1 SGHRS, CDR2 YFSETQ. V gave up 0 bases and J gave up 5 bases; unmatched junction bases: 8. The CDR3 has 16 residues. The CDR3 bases are TGCGCCAGCAGCTTGGGAGCGAGCGGGAGGTTGGAGACCCAGTACTTC. Translation gives CASSLGASGRLETQYF.

The chain has TRBV14 and TRBJ2-7; TRBD1 is a possible D gene (5 bases). Germline V gene lookup returns CDR1 SGHDN and CDR2 FVKESK. The CDR3 length is 14 residues. V lost 5 bases, J lost 2 bases, and 13 bases lay in between. The DNA for the CDR3 is TGTGCCAGCAGCAAGGGTCCAGGGACCTACGAGCAGTACTTC. Translation gives CASSKGPGTYEQYF.

This clone was recorded only once. The V and J genes are TRBV7-9 and TRBJ1-1, with 8 bases aligning to TRBD1. Trimming cost V 5 bases and J 4 bases; bases outside gene matches: 3. The CDR3 spans 13 residues. Germline CDR1 reads SEHNR; CDR2 reads FQNEAQ (reference sequence). The CDR3, as DNA: TGTGCCAGCAGCCGGACAGGGTTCACTGAAGCTTTCTTT. It codes for CASSRTGFTEAFF.

This clone was counted once. The V gene is TRBV6-1, the J gene TRBJ2-1; tentatively, D is TRBD2 (5 bases). The CDR3 is 15 residues long. V was clipped by 6 bases and J by 0 bases, with 12 bases between them. Germline V CDR1 and CDR2: MNHNS, SASEGT. The CDR3 nucleotides are TGTGCCAGCAGGGCGGACTTGAGCTCCTACAATGAGCAGTTCTTC. Residues: CASRADLSSYNEQFF.

This chain connects TRBV2 to TRBJ1-1; D call uncertain. This CDR3 contains 14 residues. The V end was cut by 3 bases, the J end by 5 bases, with 13 bases between. CDR1 is SNHLY, CDR2 FYNNEI, per germline. As DNA, the CDR3 is TGTGCCAGCAGTGAGAACAGATTAGTTACTGAAGCTTTCTTT. This gives the protein CASSENRLVTEAFF.

The V and J genes are TRBV6-4 and TRBJ2-2, with D maybe TRBD2 (5 bases). The CDR3 covers 15 residues. V shed 6 bases and J shed 5 bases, with 16 bases lying between them. Per the germline V gene, CDR1 is MRHNA and CDR2 is SNTAGT. CDR3 region: CASSPGVLGTGELFF. As DNA, the CDR3 is TGTGCCAGCAGCCCCGGGGTTCTAGGTACCGGGGAGCTGTTTTTT.

The chain combines TRBV30 with TRBJ1-5; possible D gene TRBD1, 5 bases. With 2 bases removed from V and 9 bases from J, the gap between germline ends came to 11 bases. From germline, CDR1 is GTSNPN and CDR2 SVGIG (reference sequence). The CDR3 runs to 12 residues. The CDR3 protein is CAWSLDIGPQHF. CDR3 coding DNA: TGTGCCTGGAGTCTGGACATAGGGCCCCAGCATTTT.

V and J are TRBV18 and TRBJ1-1; D unclear. CDR1 KGHSH and CDR2 LQKENI come from the germline V gene. Trimming left V 0 bases short and J 12 bases short, with 14 bases between. The CDR3 spans 13 residues. This CDR3 is CASSPPGRLQTFF. The CDR3 DNA reads TGTGCCAGCTCACCACCTGGCAGGTTACAAACTTTCTTT.

The chain recombines TRBV28 with TRBJ1-2; 7 bases map to TRBD1. V gave up 6 bases and J gave up 4 bases; unmatched junction bases: 8. The CDR3 is made up of 14 amino acids. In germline, CDR1 is MDHEN, CDR2 SYDVKM. This chain's CDR3 is CASRETGATYGYTF. CDR3 nucleotide sequence: TGTGCCAGCAGAGAAACAGGGGCCACCTATGGCTACACCTTC.

The chain joins TRBV20-1 to TRBJ2-1; D may be TRBD2 (5 bases). Trimming took off 6 bases at V and 5 bases at J, with 8 bases between the two ends. The CDR3 is 11 residues long. The germline V gene has CDR1 DFQATT and CDR2 SNEGSKA (reference sequence). The DNA of the CDR3 is TGCAGTGCAGGACTTAACAATGAGCAGTTCTTC. This translates into CSAGLNNEQFF.

This clone was seen more than once but under ten times. This chain connects TRBV5-5 to TRBJ1-2, with 7 bases matching TRBD1. V trimming: 3 bases; J trimming: 2 bases; junction bases outside the gene matches: 1. CDR1 is SGHKS and CDR2 is YYEKEE in the germline V gene (reference sequence). This CDR3 comprises 13 residues. CDR3: CASSSGGNYGYTF. CDR3 bases: TGTGCCAGCAGCTCAGGGGGGAACTATGGCTACACCTTC.

This chain uses TRBV7-7 with TRBJ2-2; TRBD2 aligns across 13 bases. From germline, CDR1 is SSHAT and CDR2 FNYEAQ (reference sequence). The junction had 8 bases not matched to a gene; V was cut back by 5 bases and J by 8 bases. CDR3 size: 16 residues. The CDR3 is CASSPRTSGSPGELFF. In nucleotides, the CDR3 is TGTGCCAGCAGCCCGCGGACTAGCGGGAGCCCTGGGGAGCTGTTTTTT. Variable domain in full (rest from reference TRBV7-7 and TRBJ2-2): GAGVSQSPRYKVTKRGQDVTLRCDPISSHATLYWYQQALGQGPEFLTYFNYEAQPDKSGLPSDRFSAERPEGSISTLTIQRTEQRDSAMYRCASSPRTSGSPGELFFGEGSRLTVL.

To note about this clone: Compared with germline, one end of the junction differs, possibly owing to a read error. This chain joins TRBV18 and TRBJ2-1; D is perhaps TRBD2 (5 bases). The CDR3 has 16 amino acids. CDR1 KGHSH and CDR2 LQKENI come from the germline V gene. CDR3: CASSPPMASSHNEQFF. The CDR3 DNA reads as TGTGCCAGCTCACCACCGATGGCTAGCTCCCACAATGAGCAGTTCTTC.

The chain has TRBV19 and TRBJ1-2; D might be TRBD1 (5 bases). Germline lookup yields CDR1 LNHDA and CDR2 SQIVND (reference sequence). The V gene lost 7 bases and the J gene lost 2 bases, with 14 bases spanning the gap. There are 14 residues in the CDR3. Here the CDR3 reads CASIGPRGNYGYTF. The DNA of the CDR3 is TGTGCCAGTATAGGGCCACGGGGGAACTATGGCTACACCTTC.

This chain connects TRBV7-3 to TRBJ2-1; D possibly corresponds to TRBD2 (5 bases). The length of the CDR3 is 15 residues. CDR1 SGHTA and CDR2 FQGTGA come from the germline V gene. The V end lost 0 bases, the J end lost 0 bases, and 6 bases lay between the germline ends. The CDR3 loop reads CASSLTGDSYNEQFF. The CDR3 bases are TGTGCCAGCAGCTTAACCGGGGACTCCTACAATGAGCAGTTCTTC.

The chain uses TRBV30 and TRBJ2-3, with D maybe TRBD1 (6 bases). Trimming shortened V by 1 base and J by 1 base, and 18 bases separated the two germline ends. The germline gives CDR1 GTSNPN, CDR2 SVGIG (reference sequence). The CDR3 consists of 17 residues. The CDR3 DNA sequence: TGTGCCTGGAGTGGAACAGGGACCCAGGCAGGCACAGATACGCAGTATTTT. This sequence encodes CAWSGTGTQAGTDTQYF.

The genes are TRBV19 and TRBJ1-5; 7 nucleotides align to TRBD1. This CDR3 is built from 15 residues. V was clipped by 10 bases and J by 0 bases; unmatched bases: 9. CDR1 is LNHDA, CDR2 SQIVND, per germline (reference sequence). The CDR3 loop reads CATHWGQNSNQPQHF. CDR3 nucleotide sequence: TGTGCCACCCACTGGGGACAGAATAGCAATCAGCCCCAGCATTTT.

The chain links TRBV9 to TRBJ2-7; maybe TRBD2 (6 bases). The ends were cut back, 0 bases at V and 5 bases at J, with 18 bases in the middle. The CDR3 totals 16 residues. Germline CDR1 is SGDLS and CDR2 is YYNGEE. CDR3 loop: CASSVDGGGYRHEQYF. CDR3 nucleotides: TGTGCCAGCAGCGTAGATGGTGGGGGGTACAGACACGAGCAGTACTTC.

The chain couples TRBV28 to TRBJ1-1, with 8 bases fitting TRBD1. The CDR3 is 14 amino acids. After removal of 4 bases from V and 1 base from J, the junction contained 2 bases not matched to a gene. Germline CDR1 MDHEN, CDR2 SYDVKM. For the CDR3, the DNA is TGTGCCAGCAGTTCAGGGGGCCCGAACACTGAAGCTTTCTTT. This codes for CASSSGGPNTEAFF. The variable domain in full, with the rest retrieved from reference TRBV28 and TRBJ1-1, is DVKVTQSSRYLVKRTGEKVFLECVQDMDHENMFWYRQDPGLGLRLIYFSYDVKMKEKGDIPEGYSVSREKKERFSLILESASTNQTSMYLCASSSGGPNTEAFFGQGTRLTVV.

This chain links TRBV28 with TRBJ1-1; D is perhaps TRBD1 (6 bases). This CDR3 is built from 14 residues. V lost 4 bases to trimming and J lost 5 bases, with 14 bases between them. Germline lookup yields CDR1 MDHEN and CDR2 SYDVKM. The CDR3 nucleotides read TGTGCCAGCAGTTCCCCAACGGACAGAACTGAAGCTTTCTTT. This translates into CASSSPTDRTEAFF.

This chain joins TRBV5-1 and TRBJ1-5; TRBD1 might be the D (6 bases). CDR1 and CDR2 (germline): SGHRS, YFSETQ. The CDR3 is 15 residues long. Trimming took 4 bases from V and 2 from J, leaving 13 bases between them. The CDR3 bases are TGCGCCAGCAGCACCAGCCCAGGGGGCAATCAGCCCCAGCATTTT. Protein sequence: CASSTSPGGNQPQHF.

The V and J genes are TRBV5-1 and TRBJ2-3; D is possibly TRBD2 (5 bases). V lost 4 bases and J 4 bases, leaving 16 bases between the germline ends. This CDR3 spans 15 amino acids. CDR1 is SGHRS, CDR2 YFSETQ, per germline. CDR3 region: CASSPEALSADTQYF. DNA for the CDR3: TGCGCCAGCAGCCCGGAGGCCCTCTCAGCAGATACGCAGTATTTT.